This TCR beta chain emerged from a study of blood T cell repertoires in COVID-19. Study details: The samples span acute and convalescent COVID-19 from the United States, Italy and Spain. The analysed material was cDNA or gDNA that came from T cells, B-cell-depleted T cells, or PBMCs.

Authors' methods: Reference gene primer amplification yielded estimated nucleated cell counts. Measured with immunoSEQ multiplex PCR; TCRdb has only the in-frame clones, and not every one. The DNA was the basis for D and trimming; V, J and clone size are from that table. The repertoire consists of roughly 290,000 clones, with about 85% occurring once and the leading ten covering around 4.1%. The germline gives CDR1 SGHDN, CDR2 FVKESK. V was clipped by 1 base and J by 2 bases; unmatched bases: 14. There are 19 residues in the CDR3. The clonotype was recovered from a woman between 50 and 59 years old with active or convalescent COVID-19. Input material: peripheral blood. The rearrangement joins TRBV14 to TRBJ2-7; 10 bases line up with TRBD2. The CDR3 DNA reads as TGTGCCAGCAGCCAAGCAGGGTGGACTAGCGGAGACAAAGCCTACGAGCAGTACTTC. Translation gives CASSQAGWTSGDKAYEQYF.